Included here is one T cell receptor (beta chain) sequence, with context. Its antigen is currently not known. Within one base of it there is no much larger clone, and no base qualities were kept. Collaborating institutions collected whole blood in K2EDTA tubes following their own protocols. For TCRbeta analysis, collaborators shipped samples in one of three forms: frozen whole blood, isolated PBMCs, or DNA extracted from either of those sample types. The data stem from a study of blood T cell repertoires in COVID-19 (dated by TCRdb to about 2020). In terms of the full investigation: Samples covering the acute and convalescent phases of COVID-19 were provided by collaborators in the United States, Italy and Spain. A de-identified subject ID, COVID-19 status, age in years and sex were almost always included in the sample metadata. Subjects who had been exposed to COVID-19, were actively infected with it, or had recovered from it provided the deeply sampled blood TCRbeta repertoires that made up the dataset. Where available, HLA class I and class II types were taken from metadata supplied by the sample provider and were not determined by assay-based typing. A freely available public database, intended as a resource for researchers studying the immune response to SARS-CoV-2, is where the repertoires were released. The samples were drawn from the first 160 participants of the ongoing ImmuneRACE study and from over a thousand subjects provided by 6 global collaborators. The prospective study material was composed of cDNA or gDNA derived from T cells, B-cell-depleted T cells, or PBMCs.

What the authors observed across the whole study: The amount of clinical and demographic metadata varied by source and participant and was provided uncurated.

TCRbeta CDR3 regions were amplified from genomic DNA by means of the immunoSEQ Assay, a bias-controlled multiplex PCR. Regarding the original processing steps: Nucleated cell counts per sample were estimated from amplification of reference gene primers within the assay. To quantify the absolute abundance of each unique TCRbeta CDR3 rearrangement, sequence reads were collapsed and filtered. Productive Simpson clonality was computed per sample as the square root of Simpson's diversity index over productive rearrangements. TCRdb took over this immuneACCESS table, retaining in-frame rearrangements with V and J assigned. Such tables are incomplete; in checked studies, under half of the missing clones stem from an unresolved V gene, and the remainder is unexplained. V and J calls and clone size come straight from that table; D and trimming were deduced from the DNA. This sample has around 140,000 clones in its table, and roughly 90% of those were observed once. The biggest ten clones account for around 1.6% of the sample.

This sequence was found in a human donor in a cohort sampled during active COVID-19. The sequencing input was peripheral blood.

The CDR3 protein sequence reads: CASSPRPSGTGVSTDTQYF. The DNA sequence follows: TGTGCCAGCAGCCCGCGACCCTCCGGGACAGGGGTTAGCACAGATACGCAGTATTTT. The chain employs TRBV6-2 or TRBV6-3 and TRBJ2-3; TRBD1 aligns with 10 central bases. Sequences MNHEY (CDR1) and SVGEGT (CDR2) are obtained from the germline V gene. V ends up 6 bases short and J 0 bases short, with an unmatched junction base count of 15. The CDR3 spans 19 residues, from the cysteine through the phenylalanine. Just the 57-base CDR3 DNA is kept, in frame starting at base 1.